This TCR beta chain was retrieved from a study of T cells after posttransplantation cyclophosphamide. Busulfan-fludarabine conditioning, marrow transplant, and cyclophosphamide on days +3 and +4 were administered. This clone was seen a single time. What it binds is unknown. V gave up 0 bases and J gave up 9 bases; unmatched junction bases: 7. This CDR3 contains 15 residues. The V gene's germline CDR1 is SGHNT and CDR2 YYREEE (reference sequence). Clones were read by immunoSEQ multiplex PCR, and TCRdb kept only the in-frame ones, dropping some. Among some 20,000 clones listed, around 90% were seen once. Study-wide findings and caveats: Recipient CMV seropositivity and CMV reactivation strongly tracked TRB clonality. Donor CD8+ memory clones often dominated recipient blood repertoires at later times.

The source was PBMCs, collected after allogeneic stem cell transplant with posttransplant cyclophosphamide. The chain links TRBV5-4 to TRBJ2-1, with 9 bases that match TRBD2. The TCR comes from a female patient between 40 and 55 years old who received an allogeneic stem cell transplant from a related donor, was CMV-positive, and had no GVHD. Certain T cells may be donor cells from the graft. The CDR3 protein is CASSLEGGRASEQFF. Written as DNA, the CDR3 is TGTGCCAGCAGCTTGGAAGGCGGGAGGGCCAGTGAGCAGTTCTTC.